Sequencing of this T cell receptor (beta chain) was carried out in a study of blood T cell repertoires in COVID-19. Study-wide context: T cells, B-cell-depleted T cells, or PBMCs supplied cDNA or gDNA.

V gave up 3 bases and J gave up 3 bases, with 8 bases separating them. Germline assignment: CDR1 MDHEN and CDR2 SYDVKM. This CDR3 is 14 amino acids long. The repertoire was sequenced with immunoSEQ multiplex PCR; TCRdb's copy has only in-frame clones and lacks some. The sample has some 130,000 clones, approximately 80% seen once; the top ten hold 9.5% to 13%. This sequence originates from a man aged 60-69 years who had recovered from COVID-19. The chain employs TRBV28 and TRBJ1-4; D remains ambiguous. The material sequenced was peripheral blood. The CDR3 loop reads CASSFPEANEKLFF. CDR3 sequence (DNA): TGTGCCAGCAGTTTCCCTGAGGCTAATGAAAAACTGTTTTTT.